A single sample is the source of the 27 T cell receptor beta chains below, sequenced in a study of control samples from healthy donors and cancer patients. Assay used: immunoSEQ multiplex PCR; TCRdb lists only in-frame clones, some missing. Among hundreds of thousands of clones listed, approximately 90% were seen once. Sequencing used PBMCs. The receptor set was obtained from a man aged 35 to 55 with head and neck cancer.

The V and J genes are TRBV7-6 and TRBJ1-1, with D maybe TRBD1 (5 bases). This CDR3 spans 15 amino acids. Trimming cost V 0 bases and J 4 bases, with 12 bases left between them. Germline V gene data show CDR1 as SGHVS and CDR2 as FNYEAQ. This chain's CDR3 is CASSLAGREGTEAFF. In DNA, the CDR3 is TGTGCCAGCAGCTTAGCGGGGCGGGAGGGCACTGAAGCTTTCTTT.

The V and J genes are TRBV4-1 and TRBJ1-5, with D hard to call. The length of the CDR3 is 14 residues. Germline CDR1 and CDR2: MGHRA and YSYEKL. The V and J ends lost 3 bases and 7 bases respectively, with 13 bases between them. Here the CDR3 DNA reads TGCGCCAGCAGCCATAACAGCCGAGGGCAGCCCCAGCATTTT. Translated, it gives CASSHNSRGQPQHF.

This clone has just a few counts. The rearrangement joins TRBV7-3 to TRBJ1-1; 9 nucleotides align to TRBD1. The CDR3 is 15 amino acids. V shed 4 bases, J shed 2 bases, and the junction held 5 bases outside the gene matches. Germline V lookup: CDR1 SGHTA, CDR2 FQGTGA. CDR3 sequence (DNA): TGTGCCAGCAGCTGGGGACAGGGCGGAAACACTGAAGCTTTCTTT. Translating it yields CASSWGQGGNTEAFF.

The chain carries TRBV5-1 and TRBJ2-7; D possibly matches TRBD1 or TRBD2 (5 bases each). Germline CDR1 SGHRS, CDR2 YFSETQ. Trimming pared 1 base from V and 1 base from J, leaving 12 bases between. The CDR3 covers 15 residues. CDR3 region: CASSLPGTASYEQYF. The CDR3 nucleotides read TGCGCCAGCAGCTTGCCCGGGACGGCATCCTACGAGCAGTACTTC.

As to this clone: The sample carries other DNA sequences with the same CDR3. J is TRBJ2-7 and V is TRBV9; possible D gene TRBD2, 6 bases. Germline V gene lookup returns CDR1 SGDLS and CDR2 YYNGEE. The V and J ends lost 0 bases and 4 bases respectively, with 8 bases between them. The CDR3 sequence is 13 residues long. The CDR3 reads CASSVAGTYEQYF. CDR3 DNA sequence: TGTGCCAGCAGCGTAGCCGGGACTTACGAGCAGTACTTC.

The V call is TRBV18, the J call TRBJ2-7; the D gene is possibly TRBD1 (6 bases). The CDR3 spans 17 residues. Germline CDR1 and CDR2: KGHSH and LQKENI. The V end lost 1 base, the J end lost 1 base, and 17 bases lay between the germline ends. The CDR3 DNA reads TGTGCCAGCTCACCACAGCTTTTGGGGACACTTTCCTACGAGCAGTACTTC. This codes for CASSPQLLGTLSYEQYF.

The chain carries TRBV3-1 (or the pseudogene TRBV3-2) and TRBJ2-7; D is perhaps TRBD2 (6 bases). The CDR3 runs 13 residues. Germline-derived CDR1 and CDR2 are LGHDT and YNNKEL (reference sequence). V gave up 3 bases and J gave up 2 bases, with 8 bases separating them. The CDR3: CASSHSGPYEQYF. The CDR3 DNA follows: TGTGCCAGCAGCCATAGCGGTCCCTACGAGCAGTACTTC.

The chain combines TRBV30 with TRBJ2-2; D perhaps matches TRBD1 (6 bases). Germline lookup yields CDR1 GTSNPN and CDR2 SVGIG (reference sequence). The CDR3 runs 14 residues. Trimming left V 4 bases short and J 3 bases short, with 12 bases between. The CDR3 loop is CAWIGQSHTGELFF. The CDR3 nucleotides read TGTGCCTGGATAGGACAGTCCCACACCGGGGAGCTGTTTTTT.

This rearrangement joins TRBV4-2 to TRBJ2-7; 7 bases agree with TRBD1. Germline CDR1 reads LGHNA; CDR2 reads YNFKEQ. V trimming: 2 bases; J trimming: 0 bases; junction bases outside the gene matches: 4. The CDR3 is 15 amino acids. The CDR3 DNA is TGTGCCAGCAGCCAAACACAGGGGACCTCCTACGAGCAGTACTTC. This codes for CASSQTQGTSYEQYF.

This rearrangement joins TRBV6-1 to TRBJ2-3; D may match TRBD1 or TRBD2 (5 bases each). Trimming pared 4 bases from V and 3 bases from J, leaving 17 bases between. There are 16 residues in the CDR3. Germline-derived CDR1 and CDR2 are MNHNS and SASEGT. The CDR3 loop reads CASSANPGLETDTQYF. The DNA of the CDR3 is TGTGCCAGCAGTGCGAATCCGGGGCTAGAGACAGATACGCAGTATTTT.

This clone has a handful of counts. V gene TRBV3-1 (or the pseudogene TRBV3-2) combines with J gene TRBJ1-5; D unresolved. With 2 bases removed from V and 2 bases from J, the gap between germline ends came to 7 bases. The CDR3 covers 14 residues. Germline assignment: CDR1 LGHDT and CDR2 YNNKEL (reference sequence). The CDR3 region has the DNA TGTGCCAGCAGCCAATCGGTAGGCAATCAGCCCCAGCATTTT. Translated, it gives CASSQSVGNQPQHF.

The chain recombines TRBV30 with TRBJ1-3; D is undetermined. This CDR3 has 16 residues. V was cut by 4 bases and J by 0 bases, with 16 bases left in between. CDR1 and CDR2 (germline): GTSNPN, SVGIG (reference sequence). CDR3 loop: CAWTTQTVSSGNTIYF. The CDR3 DNA is TGTGCCTGGACAACCCAGACGGTTAGCTCTGGAAACACCATATATTTT. Looking up the rest from reference TRBV30 and TRBJ1-3 gives the full variable domain: SQTIHQWPATLVQPVGSPLSLECTVEGTSNPNLYWYRQAAGRGLQLLFYSVGIGQISSEVPQNLSASRPQDRQFILSSKKLLLSDSGFYLCAWTTQTVSSGNTIYFGEGSWLTVV.

This clone was seen once. J is TRBJ1-3 and V is TRBV19; D not certain. Germline V gives CDR1 LNHDA, CDR2 SQIVND (reference sequence). The CDR3 sequence is 13 residues long. V shed 3 bases and J shed 2 bases, with 5 bases lying between them. The CDR3 region is CASSMIAGNTIYF. CDR3 nucleotides: TGTGCCAGTAGTATGATAGCTGGAAACACCATATATTTT.

The chain carries TRBV28 and TRBJ1-2; D is possibly TRBD1 (5 bases). Germline-derived CDR1 and CDR2 are MDHEN and SYDVKM. Trimming left V 2 bases short and J 0 bases short, with 13 bases between. The CDR3 has 16 amino acids. The CDR3 region is CASSLGGSSTNYGYTF. CDR3 sequence (DNA): TGTGCCAGCAGTTTAGGGGGGTCCTCGACTAACTATGGCTACACCTTC.

Here the CDR3 DNA reads TGTGCCAGTAGTTTTGGACAGGGCTTTGCCTACGAGCAGTACTTC. Amino acids: CASSFGQGFAYEQYF. J is TRBJ2-7 and V is TRBV19; 8 bases align to TRBD1. The CDR3 loop spans 15 amino acids. The V gene end was trimmed by 5 bases and the J gene end by 2 bases; junction bases not matched to a gene: 8. Looked up from germline, CDR1 is LNHDA and CDR2 is SQIVND (reference sequence).

This chain links TRBV25-1 with TRBJ2-3; possible D gene TRBD2, 6 bases. V lost 6 bases, J lost 6 bases, and 13 bases lay in between. Germline-derived CDR1 and CDR2 are MGHDK and SYGVNS. The CDR3 spans 13 residues. CDR3 sequence reads: CASRKSGGDTQYF. CDR3 bases: TGTGCCAGCAGAAAAAGTGGGGGGGATACGCAGTATTTT.

The V gene is TRBV9, the J gene TRBJ2-1, with 13 bases matching TRBD2. The CDR3 spans 17 residues. The V and J ends lost 4 bases and 8 bases, in that order; junction bases with no gene match: 12. CDR1 SGDLS and CDR2 YYNGEE come from the germline V gene. The CDR3 reads CASSRPGLAGDRHEQFF. The CDR3 region has the DNA TGTGCCAGCAGCAGACCCGGACTAGCGGGAGATCGTCATGAGCAGTTCTTC.

This clone was detected only once. The V and J genes are TRBV9 and TRBJ2-1, with 11 bases aligning to TRBD2. Germline assignment: CDR1 SGDLS and CDR2 YYNGEE. V shed 4 bases and J 1 base; nucleotides not matched to a gene: 16. This CDR3 has 20 amino acids. The CDR3 region has the DNA TGTGCCAGCAGCAGGGTAGCGGGAGGGCCAACCGTGGGGTCCTACAATGAGCAGTTCTTC. Its protein product is CASSRVAGGPTVGSYNEQFF. The whole variable domain, filled in from reference TRBV9 and TRBJ2-1, reads DSGVTQTPKHLITATGQRVTLRCSPRSGDLSVYWYQQSLDQGLQFLIQYYNGEERAKGNILERFSAQQFPDLHSELNLSSLELGDSALYFCASSRVAGGPTVGSYNEQFFGPGTRLTVL.

J is TRBJ2-5 and V is TRBV7-6; TRBD2 is a possible D gene (6 bases). CDR1 and CDR2 (germline): SGHVS, FNYEAQ. The CDR3 totals 15 residues. Trimming removed 0 bases from V and 1 base from J, with 9 bases in between. CDR3 sequence reads: CASSLASSVQETQYF. The CDR3 DNA is TGTGCCAGCAGCTTAGCGTCTAGCGTCCAAGAGACCCAGTACTTC.

V and J are TRBV19 and TRBJ1-2; D not certain. V was shortened by 3 bases and J by 5 bases, with 10 bases between the two germline ends. Germline V lookup: CDR1 LNHDA, CDR2 SQIVND (reference sequence). The CDR3 is 13 residues long. CDR3 region: CASSIALAYGYTF. The CDR3 DNA is TGTGCCAGTAGTATCGCCCTCGCGTATGGCTACACCTTC. The variable domain in full, completed from reference TRBV19 and TRBJ1-2, reads DGGITQSPKYLFRKEGQNVTLSCEQNLNHDAMYWYRQDPGQGLRLIYYSQIVNDFQKGDIAEGYSVSREKKESFPLTVTSAQKNPTAFYLCASSIALAYGYTFGSGTRLTVV.

This chain joins TRBV7-2 and TRBJ2-5, with TRBD2 matching 12 bases. Per germline, CDR1 SGHTA and CDR2 FQGNSA. Trimming removed 1 base from V and 5 bases from J; junction bases left unmatched: 5. This CDR3 is 16 amino acids long. The CDR3 region is CASSLVPSGGAETQYF. CDR3 in DNA: TGTGCCAGCAGCTTAGTTCCTAGCGGGGGGGCTGAGACCCAGTACTTC. The whole variable domain, filled in from reference TRBV7-2 and TRBJ2-5, reads GAGVSQSPSNKVTEKGKDVELRCDPISGHTALYWYRQSLGQGLEFLIYFQGNSAPDKSGLPSDRFSAERTGGSVSTLTIQRTQQEDSAVYLCASSLVPSGGAETQYFGPGTRLLVL.

The rearrangement uses TRBV28 and TRBJ2-3; 7 nucleotides match TRBD2. This CDR3 has 18 amino acids. CDR1 is MDHEN and CDR2 is SYDVKM in the germline V gene. J lost 2 bases, V lost 7 bases, and 18 bases had no gene match. The CDR3 DNA reads as TGTGCCAGCAAAATGGCTGGCGGGAGTGAACTTAACACAGATACGCAGTATTTT. This gives the protein CASKMAGGSELNTDTQYF.

V and J are TRBV28 and TRBJ2-6, with unresolved D. This CDR3 is built from 17 residues. Germline V gives CDR1 MDHEN, CDR2 SYDVKM. V was trimmed by 3 bases and J by 2 bases, leaving 14 bases between them. CDR3 residues: CASSFAAAMTGANVLTF. The CDR3 region has the DNA TGTGCCAGCAGTTTTGCGGCAGCTATGACTGGGGCCAACGTCCTGACTTTC.

V gene TRBV28 combines with J gene TRBJ1-2, with D unclear. The CDR3 has 17 residues. V was trimmed by 3 bases and J by 2 bases, leaving 19 bases between them. Germline CDR1 MDHEN, CDR2 SYDVKM. CDR3 protein: CASSFGSLSSKNYGYTF. For the CDR3, the DNA is TGTGCCAGCAGTTTCGGGTCCCTCAGCTCAAAAAACTATGGCTACACCTTC.

This chain links TRBV6-5 with TRBJ2-1, with a tentative D call TRBD1 (5 bases). The germline V gene has CDR1 MNHEY and CDR2 SVGAGI. The V end was cut by 2 bases, the J end by 6 bases, with 14 bases between. The CDR3 has 15 amino acids. CDR3 DNA: TGTGCCAGCAGTTACGCCAGGGATCCCCTCAATGAGCAGTTCTTC. Protein product: CASSYARDPLNEQFF.

V is TRBV5-1 and J is TRBJ2-1; a weak D match, TRBD2 (6 bases). V was clipped by 0 bases and J by 4 bases, with 11 bases between them. The CDR3 covers 15 residues. CDR1 is SGHRS and CDR2 is YFSETQ in the germline V gene. The CDR3 protein is CASSLASGLYNEQFF. In DNA form, the CDR3 reads TGCGCCAGCAGCTTGGCCAGCGGGCTATACAATGAGCAGTTCTTC.

The rearrangement uses TRBV5-6 and TRBJ1-1; D unclear. The CDR3 is made up of 17 amino acids. V was clipped by 2 bases and J by 1 base, with 18 bases between them. Germline-derived CDR1 and CDR2 are SGHDT and YYEEEE. The CDR3 loop is CASSLFYRARRNTEAFF. As DNA, the CDR3 is TGTGCCAGCAGCTTATTCTATCGAGCCCGGCGGAACACTGAAGCTTTCTTT.